The rows below give T cell receptor beta chains drawn from one sample of a study of human T cells and chemical hapten exposure. TCRdb redid the calling of the RACE reads with MiXCR, one entry per CDR3 protein. The repertoire has 150,000 to 200,000 distinct CDR3 sequences, approximately 20% of them found once; the top ten carry about 7%. The sample was whole blood, taken in connection with sensitization to the hapten diphenylcyclopropenone (DPC). The receptors here all came from a woman in her 50s with alopecia areata. Some clones in this sample may be carry-over from other donors' samples. Each CDR3 is given with its conserved first and last residue. A D gene is named only where the DNA matches it firmly. For some rows the clone size is stated as once, few or many, or as a class when expanded; others skip it.

d_gene | abundance | j_gene | v_gene | CDR3aa | CDR3nt
- | - | TRBJ1-1 | TRBV20-1 | CSAKQGFSEAFF | TGCAGTGCCAAACAGGGTTTCTCTGAAGCTTTCTTT
TRBD1 | few | TRBJ2-2 | TRBV5-1 | CASSRLGQPGTGELFF | TGCGCCAGCAGCCGACTGGGACAGCCGGGGACCGGGGAGCTGTTTTTT
- | few | TRBJ2-5 | TRBV20-1 | CSAPPPKREQETQYF | TGCAGTGCTCCCCCGCCGAAACGGGAGCAAGAGACCCAGTACTTC
TRBD2 | few | TRBJ2-1 | TRBV29-1 | CSVEVAGVEQFF | TGCAGCGTTGAAGTAGCGGGAGTGGAGCAGTTCTTC
- | few | TRBJ2-4 | TRBV6-6 | CASSYSGGTDIQYF | TGTGCCAGCAGTTACTCGGGCGGGACCGACATTCAGTACTTC
- | few | TRBJ1-2 | TRBV5-6 | CASSLSGDISNYGYTF | TGTGCCAGCAGCTTGTCGGGGGACATCTCTAACTATGGCTACACCTTC
TRBD2 | - | TRBJ2-7 | TRBV9 | CASSAGTSSTYEQYF | TGTGCCAGCAGCGCCGGGACTAGTTCTACTTACGAGCAGTACTTC
TRBD1 | - | TRBJ1-6 | TRBV12-3/TRBV12-4 | CASSSRDSSNSPLHF | TGTGCCAGCAGTTCCCGGGACAGCTCTAATTCACCCCTCCACTTT
- | - | TRBJ1-1 | TRBV7-6 | CASSLYGGTEAFF | TGTGCCAGCAGCTTATATGGAGGCACTGAAGCTTTCTTT
- | - | TRBJ2-3 | TRBV9 | CASSPPLVASDTQYF | TGTGCCAGCAGCCCTCCACTAGTAGCCTCAGATACGCAGTATTTT
- | - | TRBJ2-3 | TRBV7-9 | CASSLDGSDTQYF | TGTGCCAGCAGCTTAGACGGATCAGATACGCAGTATTTT
- | - | TRBJ1-4 | TRBV20-1 | CSAWGGAVDEKLFF | TGCAGTGCTTGGGGAGGGGCAGTGGACGAAAAACTGTTTTTT
- | few | TRBJ1-2 | TRBV4-2 | CASSQVFWDRGYTF | TGTGCCAGCAGCCAAGTTTTCTGGGATCGTGGCTACACCTTC
- | few | TRBJ2-3 | TRBV20-1 | CSAREVWTRVDTQYF | TGCAGTGCTAGAGAGGTCTGGACTCGTGTGGATACGCAGTATTTT
- | - | TRBJ2-1 | TRBV9 | CASSVAPSHNEQFF | TGTGCCAGCAGCGTAGCTCCCTCCCACAATGAGCAGTTCTTC
- | few | TRBJ2-1 | TRBV15 | CATSRDRRDSPYNEQFF | TGTGCCACCAGCAGAGATCGGCGGGACTCCCCCTACAATGAGCAGTTCTTC
TRBD1 | - | TRBJ1-1 | TRBV20-1 | CSARDIGQGVDTEAFF | TGCAGTGCTAGAGATATAGGACAGGGAGTGGACACTGAAGCTTTCTTT
- | few | TRBJ2-1 | TRBV29-1 | CSVNNNEQFF | TGCAGCGTGAATAACAATGAGCAGTTCTTC
TRBD1 | - | TRBJ1-1 | TRBV29-1 | CSAGTGGNTEAFF | TGCAGCGCCGGGACAGGGGGAAACACTGAAGCTTTCTTT
- | few | TRBJ1-2 | TRBV29-1 | CSGRDTNYGYTF | TGCAGCGGCCGGGACACAAACTATGGCTACACCTTC
TRBD2 | - | TRBJ2-1 | TRBV9 | CASSVVPRGAGGSVRAYNEQFF | TGTGCCAGCAGCGTAGTTCCCCGGGGCGCGGGAGGGTCTGTCCGGGCCTACAATGAGCAGTTCTTC
- | - | TRBJ1-1 | TRBV27 | CASSWGRGDTEAFF | TGTGCCAGCAGTTGGGGCAGGGGTGACACTGAAGCTTTCTTT
- | many | TRBJ2-1 | TRBV7-6 | CASRGLKEHNEQFF | TGTGCCAGCAGAGGACTGAAAGAACACAATGAGCAGTTCTTC
TRBD2 | - | TRBJ2-7 | TRBV10-3 | CAITDGLAGVEQYF | TGTGCCATCACTGACGGACTAGCGGGAGTCGAGCAGTACTTC
- | - | TRBJ2-1 | TRBV20-1 | CSARGGPVNNEQFF | TGCAGTGCTAGGGGGGGGCCGGTAAACAATGAGCAGTTCTTC
- | few | TRBJ2-5 | TRBV11-3 | CASSRSGGQGQETQYF | TGTGCCAGCAGCCGCTCTGGCGGGCAGGGGCAAGAGACCCAGTACTTC
- | few | TRBJ1-6 | TRBV10-3 | CAIRQGDNSPLYF | TGTGCCATCAGGCAGGGCGATAATTCACCCCTCTACTTT
- | few | TRBJ2-2 | TRBV7-7 | CASSLSPGGNTGELFF | TGTGCCAGCAGCTTAAGCCCAGGAGGGAACACCGGGGAGCTGTTTTTT
TRBD1 | few | TRBJ1-3 | TRBV6-5 | CASSLGQAGNTIYF | TGTGCCAGCAGTTTAGGACAGGCTGGAAACACCATATATTTT
- | - | TRBJ2-6 | TRBV28 | CASQPIGFGGANVLTF | TGTGCCAGCCAACCCATAGGGTTTGGAGGGGCCAACGTCCTGACTTTC
- | - | TRBJ1-5 | TRBV18 | CASSPTGVPNQPQHF | TGTGCCAGCTCACCAACGGGGGTCCCCAATCAGCCCCAGCATTTT
TRBD2 | - | TRBJ2-2 | TRBV5-1 | CASSISGSRNTGELFF | TGCGCCAGCAGCATTAGCGGGAGTAGGAACACCGGGGAGCTGTTTTTT
- | - | TRBJ2-1 | TRBV24-1 | CATSDPSDGDFYNEQFF | TGTGCCACCAGTGATCCGTCGGATGGAGACTTCTACAATGAGCAGTTCTTC
- | many | TRBJ2-3 | TRBV20-1 | CSASSGGADTQYF | TGCAGTGCCAGTAGCGGAGGGGCAGATACGCAGTATTTT
TRBD1 | - | TRBJ1-4 | TRBV27 | CASSLFATGGSTNEKLFF | TGTGCCAGCAGTTTATTCGCGACAGGGGGCTCTACTAATGAAAAACTGTTTTTT
- | many | TRBJ2-1 | TRBV20-1 | CSARGRASSYNEQFF | TGCAGTGCTAGGGGTCGGGCGAGCTCCTACAATGAGCAGTTCTTC
- | many | TRBJ2-7 | TRBV6-5 | CASSYFSGEAYEQYF | TGTGCCAGCAGTTACTTTTCGGGAGAGGCTTACGAGCAGTACTTC
- | many | TRBJ2-2 | TRBV5-6 | CASSARVKLSTGELFF | TGTGCCAGCAGCGCCCGGGTGAAGTTATCCACCGGGGAGCTGTTTTTT
- | - | TRBJ1-2 | TRBV21-1 | CASSNSRGGRTNYGYTF | TGTGCCAGCAGCAACTCACGGGGGGGGAGAACTAACTATGGCTACACCTTC
TRBD2 | - | TRBJ2-1 | TRBV3-1 | CASSLGTSGSPGYEQFF | TGTGCCAGCAGCCTAGGGACTAGCGGGAGCCCCGGGTATGAGCAGTTCTTC
TRBD2 | few | TRBJ2-4 | TRBV6-6 | CASLAGASGKNIQYF | TGTGCCAGCCTAGCGGGAGCATCGGGCAAAAACATTCAGTACTTC
- | few | TRBJ2-1 | TRBV20-1 | CSAIINEQFF | TGCAGTGCTATTATCAATGAGCAGTTCTTC
TRBD2 | - | TRBJ2-3 | TRBV7-2 | CASSFGLAGGTDTQYF | TGTGCCAGCAGCTTCGGACTAGCGGGAGGAACAGATACGCAGTATTTT
- | many | TRBJ2-2 | TRBV4-2 | CASSSRGGGGELFF | TGTGCCAGCAGCTCTCGGGGTGGTGGCGGGGAGCTGTTTTTT